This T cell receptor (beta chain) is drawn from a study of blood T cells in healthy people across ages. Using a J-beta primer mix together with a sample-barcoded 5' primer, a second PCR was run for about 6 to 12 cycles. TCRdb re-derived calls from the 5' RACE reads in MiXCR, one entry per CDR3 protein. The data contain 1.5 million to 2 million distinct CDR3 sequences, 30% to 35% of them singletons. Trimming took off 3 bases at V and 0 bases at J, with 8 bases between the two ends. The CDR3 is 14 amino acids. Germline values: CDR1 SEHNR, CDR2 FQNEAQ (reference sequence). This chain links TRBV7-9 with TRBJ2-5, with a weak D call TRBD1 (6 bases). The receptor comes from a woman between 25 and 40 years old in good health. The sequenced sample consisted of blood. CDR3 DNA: TGTGCCAGCAGCTTTTACAGGGACCAAGAGACCCAGTACTTC. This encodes CASSFYRDQETQYF.